A single sample gave rise to the 24 T cell receptor beta chains below, sequenced in a study of blood T cell repertoires in COVID-19. Here immunoSEQ multiplex PCR was the method, and the copy in TCRdb shows in-frame clones only, minus some. The sample carries approximately 490,000 clones, approximately 86% recorded once. The source material was PBMCs or T cells enriched from blood (not recorded which). The receptors derive from a woman aged 55-69 years who had recovered from COVID-19.

This clone was seen only once. The CDR3 DNA reads TGCGCCAGCAGCTCTCCTTCGGGGGGCTCTAGTGAAAAACTGTTTTTT. It is translated as CASSSPSGGSSEKLFF. The rearrangement uses TRBV5-1 and TRBJ1-4, with D possibly matching TRBD1 (6 bases). The germline V and J ends were trimmed by 3 bases and 7 bases, with 19 bases remaining between them. The CDR3 is 16 residues long. Germline lookup yields CDR1 SGHRS and CDR2 YFSETQ.

The chain is built from TRBV9 and TRBJ2-6, with D unresolved. The CDR3 runs 15 residues. The germline V gene has CDR1 SGDLS and CDR2 YYNGEE. The V end was cut by 0 bases, the J end by 4 bases, with 8 bases between. This chain's CDR3 is CASSVETAGANVLTF. For the CDR3, the DNA is TGTGCCAGCAGCGTAGAGACTGCCGGGGCCAACGTCCTGACTTTC.

The genes are TRBV11-2 and TRBJ2-3, with 7 positions matching TRBD1. The trim removed 0 bases at V and 8 bases at J, leaving 2 bases unmatched. The CDR3 sequence is 13 residues long. Per the germline V gene, CDR1 is SGHAT and CDR2 is FQNNGV. CDR3 coding DNA: TGTGCCAGCAGCTTAGAACAGGGGTCTACGCAGTATTTT. Its protein is CASSLEQGSTQYF. Combining the CDR3 with reference TRBV11-2 and TRBJ2-3 gives the whole variable domain EAGVAQSPRYKIIEKRQSVAFWCNPISGHATLYWYQQILGQGPKLLIQFQNNGVVDDSQLPKDRFSAERLKGVDSTLKIQPAKLEDSAVYLCASSLEQGSTQYFGPGTRLTVL.

This clone was detected only a few times. V gene TRBV11-2 combines with J gene TRBJ2-1; the match to TRBD2 covers 15 bases. Per germline, CDR1 SGHAT and CDR2 FQNNGV. The J segment lost 4 bases and the V segment lost 5 bases, leaving 6 bases of the junction unmatched. CDR3 length: 17 residues. The CDR3 spells CASSQQGLAGGYNEQFF. The CDR3 region has the DNA TGTGCCAGCAGCCAACAGGGACTAGCGGGGGGTTACAATGAGCAGTTCTTC.

This chain's CDR3 is CASSFSGGVGDTQYF. The CDR3 DNA is TGTGCCAGCAGCTTTAGCGGGGGGGTAGGAGATACGCAGTATTTT. This rearrangement joins TRBV7-2 to TRBJ2-3; the match to TRBD2 covers 11 bases. The germline CDR1 and CDR2 sequences are SGHTA and FQGNSA. This CDR3 is built from 15 residues. J was trimmed by 5 bases and V by 3 bases; bases with no gene match: 4.

This chain links TRBV28 with TRBJ1-2, with D perhaps matching TRBD1 (6 bases). Germline V gene lookup returns CDR1 MDHEN and CDR2 SYDVKM. Trimming cost V 10 bases and J 2 bases, with 20 bases left between them. The CDR3 consists of 15 residues. Here the CDR3 reads CATQFYDRINYGYTF. The CDR3 DNA follows: TGTGCCACCCAGTTTTATGACAGGATCAACTATGGCTACACCTTC.

V gene TRBV6-5 combines with J gene TRBJ1-5; 7 bases are a match to TRBD1. Germline values: CDR1 MNHEY, CDR2 SVGAGI. V lost 6 bases to trimming and J lost 5 bases; unmatched junction nucleotides: 4. This CDR3 spans 13 amino acids. The CDR3, as DNA: TGTGCCAGCAGATGGGGGACAGATCAGCCCCAGCATTTT. Its translation is CASRWGTDQPQHF.

This clone occurred a few times. The rearrangement uses TRBV6-1 and TRBJ1-2; 7 bases fit TRBD1. This CDR3 has 16 residues. In germline, CDR1 is MNHNS, CDR2 SASEGT. V trimming: 4 bases; J trimming: 4 bases; junction bases outside the gene matches: 12. The chain's CDR3 is CASSVFWDSTSYGYTF. The CDR3 DNA follows: TGTGCCAGCAGTGTCTTTTGGGACAGTACTTCCTATGGCTACACCTTC.

J is TRBJ1-6 and V is TRBV27, with D possibly TRBD1 on 5 matching bases. V was trimmed by 7 bases and J by 2 bases, leaving 18 bases between them. This CDR3 region has 17 residues. Germline lookup yields CDR1 MNHEY and CDR2 SMNVEV (reference sequence). CDR3 coding DNA: TGTGCCAGCACCCCAGCCGCGACAGAGGCCTATAATTCACCCCTCCACTTT. Its translation: CASTPAATEAYNSPLHF.

The chain's CDR3 is CASSEGTGNYEQYF. As DNA, the CDR3 is TGTGCCAGCAGTGAAGGGACTGGCAACTACGAGCAGTACTTC. This chain links TRBV2 with TRBJ2-7, with D perhaps TRBD2 (5 bases). V lost 1 base to trimming and J lost 3 bases, with 10 bases between them. The germline V gene encodes CDR1 SNHLY and CDR2 FYNNEI. The CDR3 length is 14 residues.

The chain uses TRBV7-8 and TRBJ1-2, with TRBD1 identical over 8 bases. The CDR3 is 17 residues long. V lost 5 bases, J lost 3 bases, and 14 bases stayed unmatched. Germline V gene sequence: CDR1 SGHVS, CDR2 FQNEAQ. CDR3 DNA sequence: TGTGCCAGCAGCCTCCGGGACAGGAACTCCCTAGACTATGGCTACACCTTC. Protein: CASSLRDRNSLDYGYTF.

The V and J genes are TRBV6-2 or TRBV6-3 and TRBJ1-2, with no clear D. Germline V gene data show CDR1 as MNHEY and CDR2 as SVGEGT. The CDR3 is 15 residues long. The V gene lost 1 base and the J gene lost 2 bases, with 11 bases spanning the gap. CDR3 region: CASSYYGPRNYGYTF. For the CDR3, the DNA is TGTGCCAGCAGTTACTACGGTCCCCGAAACTATGGCTACACCTTC.

V usage is TRBV4-1 and J usage is TRBJ2-1, with 8 nucleotides matching TRBD2. Germline assignment: CDR1 MGHRA and CDR2 YSYEKL. The CDR3 loop spans 17 amino acids. The junction had 6 bases not matched to a gene; V was cut back by 1 base and J by 1 base. CDR3: CASSQGSSSGSYNEQFF. Written as DNA, the CDR3 is TGCGCCAGCAGCCAAGGCTCCTCTAGCGGGTCCTACAATGAGCAGTTCTTC.

The rearrangement links TRBV5-1 to TRBJ2-3, with 7 bases identical to TRBD2. The CDR3 covers 16 residues. V trimming: 4 bases; J trimming: 9 bases; junction bases outside the gene matches: 17. CDR1 is SGHRS, CDR2 YFSETQ, per germline. The CDR3 region has the DNA TGCGCCAGCAGCCTCGCGGAAGCGGGGCAAGCGAGAACGCAGTATTTT. This codes for CASSLAEAGQARTQYF.

In DNA form, the CDR3 reads TGTGCCAGTAAGCGGACAGGGGATCAGCCCCAGCATTTT. This translates into CASKRTGDQPQHF. V gene TRBV19 combines with J gene TRBJ1-5; 9 nucleotides align to TRBD1. Germline assignment: CDR1 LNHDA and CDR2 SQIVND (reference sequence). This CDR3 contains 13 residues. V trimming: 7 bases; J trimming: 5 bases; junction bases outside the gene matches: 3.

This chain connects TRBV4-2 to TRBJ2-2; TRBD1 is a possible D gene (6 bases). Trimming removed 6 bases from V and 1 base from J, with 15 bases in between. The CDR3 sequence is 16 residues long. CDR1 LGHNA and CDR2 YNFKEQ come from the germline V gene. DNA for the CDR3: TGTGCCAGCAGAAACTATTGGGACATGAACACCGGGGAGCTGTTTTTT. Its translation: CASRNYWDMNTGELFF.

The sample holds one count of this clone. Other DNA sequences in this sample translate to the same CDR3. This chain links TRBV19 with TRBJ1-6, with 10 bases identical to TRBD1. After removal of 6 bases from V and 7 bases from J, the junction contained 3 bases not matched to a gene. CDR1 is LNHDA, CDR2 SQIVND, per germline (reference sequence). The CDR3 covers 14 residues. CDR3 bases: TGTGCCAGTAGAGTGGGACAGGGGAATTCACCCCTCCACTTT. The encoded protein is CASRVGQGNSPLHF.

CDR3 amino acids: CASSPLGQRIPGANVLTF. CDR3 in DNA: TGTGCCAGCAGCCCATTAGGACAGCGTATACCTGGGGCCAACGTCCTGACTTTC. This sequence joins TRBV7-8 and TRBJ2-6; tentatively, D is TRBD1 (6 bases). The ends were cut back, 5 bases at V and 2 bases at J, with 19 bases in the middle. The CDR3 length is 18 residues. CDR1 and CDR2 from the germline V gene are SGHVS and FQNEAQ.

The chain couples TRBV29-1 to TRBJ1-5, with no clear D. The CDR3 spans 13 residues. V gave up 8 bases and J gave up 0 bases, with 11 bases separating them. Per the germline V gene, CDR1 is SQVTM and CDR2 is ANQGSEA. The CDR3 spells CSSPQDSNQPQHF. The CDR3 DNA reads TGCAGCTCCCCGCAGGATAGCAATCAGCCCCAGCATTTT.

This clone was seen only once. The chain is built from TRBV18 and TRBJ2-3, with TRBD2 as a possible D gene (6 bases). The CDR3 totals 14 residues. With 3 bases removed from V and 4 bases from J, the gap between germline ends came to 11 bases. Germline V CDR1 and CDR2: KGHSH, LQKENI. The CDR3, as DNA: TGTGCCAGCTCACCTCCGGGGGTTGCAGATACGCAGTATTTT. Protein sequence: CASSPPGVADTQYF.

The chain employs TRBV6-1 and TRBJ2-7; 9 nucleotides align to TRBD1. In germline, CDR1 is MNHNS, CDR2 SASEGT. V shed 2 bases, J shed 6 bases, and the junction held 8 bases outside the gene matches. The CDR3 length is 15 residues. The CDR3, as DNA: TGTGCCAGCAGTGAAAGGAGGGACAGGGCGGCCGAGCAGTACTTC. Protein: CASSERRDRAAEQYF.

This sequence joins TRBV6-5 and TRBJ1-2, with 9 nucleotides matching TRBD1. V gave up 6 bases and J gave up 4 bases; unmatched junction bases: 3. Looked up from germline, CDR1 is MNHEY and CDR2 is SVGAGI. This CDR3 has 13 amino acids. The CDR3 protein is CASSQTGGYGYTF. DNA for the CDR3: TGTGCCAGCAGCCAGACAGGGGGCTATGGCTACACCTTC.

V and J are TRBV11-3 and TRBJ2-1; TRBD2 matches 11 bases. V was pared by 5 bases and J by 7 bases, with 10 bases of the junction left unmatched. The CDR3 extends over 16 amino acids. Per the germline V gene, CDR1 is SGHNT and CDR2 is YENEEA. CDR3 in DNA: TGTGCCAGCAGCACGCGGACACCTAGCGGGGGGAATGAGCAGTTCTTC. The encoded protein is CASSTRTPSGGNEQFF.

This sequence joins TRBV11-2 and TRBJ2-7; 10 bases fit TRBD2. The CDR3 loop spans 15 amino acids. Germline CDR1 and CDR2: SGHAT and FQNNGV. The junction had 4 bases not matched to a gene; V was cut back by 5 bases and J by 0 bases. The CDR3 loop reads CASSLTSGASYEQYF. In DNA form, the CDR3 reads TGTGCCAGCAGCCTTACTAGCGGGGCCTCCTACGAGCAGTACTTC. The full variable domain, in which reference TRBV11-2 and TRBJ2-7 provide the parts outside the CDR3, is EAGVAQSPRYKIIEKRQSVAFWCNPISGHATLYWYQQILGQGPKLLIQFQNNGVVDDSQLPKDRFSAERLKGVDSTLKIQPAKLEDSAVYLCASSLTSGASYEQYFGPGTRLTVT.